Presented here are 4 T cell receptor beta chains from one specimen sequenced in a study of Tregs in tolerant kidney transplant recipients. Repertoires were generated with immunoSEQ multiplex PCR, while TCRdb's copy carries only in-frame clones and drops some. The sample carries approximately 82,000 clones, roughly 93% recorded once. Recipients received nonmyeloablative bone marrow transplants from related graft donors, with transient mixed chimerism. This sample comprised CD4+ T cells from blood (PBMCs), obtained 12 months after the transplant. The receptor source for this set is a human patient who received a combined kidney and bone marrow transplant. T cells may partly derive from the graft donor.

The chain joins TRBV6-5 to TRBJ1-1; D unresolved. In germline, CDR1 is MNHEY, CDR2 SVGAGI. CDR3 size: 13 residues. The V end lost 6 bases, the J end lost 4 bases, and 12 bases lay between the germline ends. The CDR3 DNA is TGTGCCAGCAGAATTCTGGGAGGCACTGAAGCTTTCTTT. This translates into CASRILGGTEAFF.

The rearrangement joins TRBV7-2 to TRBJ1-1; possibly TRBD1 for D (5 bases). The CDR3 is made up of 13 amino acids. Trimming pared 5 bases from V and 1 base from J, leaving 8 bases between. Germline-derived CDR1 and CDR2 are SGHTA and FQGNSA. CDR3 amino acids: CASSEQANTEAFF. The CDR3 coding sequence is TGTGCCAGCAGCGAACAGGCGAACACTGAAGCTTTCTTT.

The chain joins TRBV11-3 to TRBJ2-5; D is unresolved. There are 14 residues in the CDR3. The germline V and J ends were trimmed by 0 bases and 4 bases, with 9 bases remaining between them. Germline V gives CDR1 SGHNT, CDR2 YENEEA. DNA of the CDR3: TGTGCCAGCAGCTTAGATTGGGCCAGAGAGACCCAGTACTTC. This sequence encodes CASSLDWARETQYF.

The chain employs TRBV2 and TRBJ2-1, with 9 bases lining up with TRBD2. The V segment lost 8 bases and the J segment 10 bases; nucleotides outside the gene matches: 3. CDR1 is SNHLY and CDR2 is FYNNEI in the germline V gene. The CDR3 loop spans 11 amino acids. The CDR3 sequence: CASSSGGEQFF. In nucleotides, the CDR3 is TGTGCCAGCTCCAGCGGGGGGGAGCAGTTCTTC.